The clone carrying this T cell receptor beta chain is a singleton in its sample. Its antigen remains unidentified. The germline V gene encodes CDR1 SEHNR and CDR2 FQNEAQ (reference sequence). Trimming cost V 10 bases and J 1 base, with 10 bases left between them. The CDR3 contains 13 residues. Assay: immunoSEQ multiplex PCR; the TCRdb copy retains only in-frame clones and omits some. Of roughly 80,000 clones in the sample, about 86% were seen once. This sample stems from a study of OX40 agonist ivuxolimab in advanced cancers. Whole-study results and caveats: In CD8+ T cells, expanded clones were on average more numerous than in CD4+. CD4+ and CD8+ blood T cells expanded clonally by week 6 at 0.1 to 3.0 mg/kg.

V and J are TRBV7-9 and TRBJ2-2; D gene ambiguous. The material sequenced was CD4+ or CD8+ T cells sorted from blood, taken in a trial of the OX40 agonist ivuxolimab. The receptor was isolated from an adult with an advanced solid tumor such as melanoma, head and neck, liver or kidney cancer. The CDR3 region is CATDNGNTGELFF. The CDR3 bases are TGTGCCACAGATAACGGGAACACCGGGGAGCTGTTTTTT.